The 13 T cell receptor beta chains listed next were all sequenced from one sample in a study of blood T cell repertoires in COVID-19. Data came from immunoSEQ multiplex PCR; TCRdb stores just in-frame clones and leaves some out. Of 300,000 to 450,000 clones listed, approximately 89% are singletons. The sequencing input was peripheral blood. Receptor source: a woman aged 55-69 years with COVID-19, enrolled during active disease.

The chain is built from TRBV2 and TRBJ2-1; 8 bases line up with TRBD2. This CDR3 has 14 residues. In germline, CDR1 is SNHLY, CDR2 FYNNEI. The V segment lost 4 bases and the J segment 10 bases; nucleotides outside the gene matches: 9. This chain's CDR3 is CASSASGGLGEQFF. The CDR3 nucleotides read TGTGCCAGCAGTGCGAGCGGGGGCCTGGGGGAGCAGTTCTTC.

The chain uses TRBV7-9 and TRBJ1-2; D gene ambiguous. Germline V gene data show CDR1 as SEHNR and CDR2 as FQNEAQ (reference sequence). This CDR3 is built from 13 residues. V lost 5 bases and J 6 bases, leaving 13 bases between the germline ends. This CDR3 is CASSELRFDGYTF. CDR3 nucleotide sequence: TGTGCCAGCAGCGAGCTCCGGTTTGATGGCTACACCTTC. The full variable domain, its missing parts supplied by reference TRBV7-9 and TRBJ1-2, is DTGVSQNPRHKITKRGQNVTFRCDPISEHNRLYWYRQTLGQGPEFLTYFQNEAQLEKSRLLSDRFSAERPKGSFSTLEIQRTEQGDSAMYLCASSELRFDGYTFGSGTRLTVV.

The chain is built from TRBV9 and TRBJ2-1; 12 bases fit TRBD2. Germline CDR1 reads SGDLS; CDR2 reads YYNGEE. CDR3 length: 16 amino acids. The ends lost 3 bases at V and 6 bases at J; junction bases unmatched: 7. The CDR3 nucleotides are TGTGCCAGCAGCGCCCGGACTAGCGGGGACCTCAATGAGCAGTTCTTC. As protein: CASSARTSGDLNEQFF.

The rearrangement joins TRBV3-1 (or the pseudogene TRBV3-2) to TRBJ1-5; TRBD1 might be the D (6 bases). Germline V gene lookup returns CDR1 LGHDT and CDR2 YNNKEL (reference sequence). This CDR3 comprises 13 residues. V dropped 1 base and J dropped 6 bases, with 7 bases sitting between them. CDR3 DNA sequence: TGTGCCAGCAGCCAAGGGACAGTTCAGCCCCAGCATTTT. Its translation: CASSQGTVQPQHF.

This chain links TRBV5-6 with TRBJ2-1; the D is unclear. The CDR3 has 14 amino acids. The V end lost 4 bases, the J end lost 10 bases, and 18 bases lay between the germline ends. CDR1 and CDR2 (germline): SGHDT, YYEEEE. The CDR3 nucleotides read TGTGCCAGCAGCCCGGCGAGGTATTTGAGAGAGCAGTTCTTC. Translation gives CASSPARYLREQFF.

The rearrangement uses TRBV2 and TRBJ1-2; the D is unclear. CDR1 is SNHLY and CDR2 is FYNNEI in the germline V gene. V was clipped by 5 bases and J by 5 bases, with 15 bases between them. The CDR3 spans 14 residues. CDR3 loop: CASSLYREKYGYTF. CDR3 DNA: TGTGCCAGCAGTCTTTACAGAGAAAAGTATGGCTACACCTTC.

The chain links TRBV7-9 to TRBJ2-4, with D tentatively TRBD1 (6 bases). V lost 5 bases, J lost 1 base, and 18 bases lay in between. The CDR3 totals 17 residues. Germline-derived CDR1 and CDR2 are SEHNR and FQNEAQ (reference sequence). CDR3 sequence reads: CASSQASGAVAKNIQYF. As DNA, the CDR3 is TGTGCCAGCAGCCAGGCATCAGGGGCTGTCGCCAAAAACATTCAGTACTTC. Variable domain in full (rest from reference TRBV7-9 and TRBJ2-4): DTGVSQNPRHKITKRGQNVTFRCDPISEHNRLYWYRQTLGQGPEFLTYFQNEAQLEKSRLLSDRFSAERPKGSFSTLEIQRTEQGDSAMYLCASSQASGAVAKNIQYFGAGTRLSVL.

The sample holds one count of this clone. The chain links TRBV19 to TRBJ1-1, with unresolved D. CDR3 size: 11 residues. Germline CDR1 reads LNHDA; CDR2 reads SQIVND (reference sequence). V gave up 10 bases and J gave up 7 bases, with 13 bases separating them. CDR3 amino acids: CATQSPIEAFF. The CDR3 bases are TGTGCCACCCAGTCCCCGATTGAAGCTTTCTTT.

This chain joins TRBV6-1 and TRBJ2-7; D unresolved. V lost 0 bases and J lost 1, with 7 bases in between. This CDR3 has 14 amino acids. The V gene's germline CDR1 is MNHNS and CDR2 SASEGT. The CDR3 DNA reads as TGTGCCAGCAGTGAAGCGCTACAGTCCTACGAGCAGTACTTC. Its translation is CASSEALQSYEQYF.

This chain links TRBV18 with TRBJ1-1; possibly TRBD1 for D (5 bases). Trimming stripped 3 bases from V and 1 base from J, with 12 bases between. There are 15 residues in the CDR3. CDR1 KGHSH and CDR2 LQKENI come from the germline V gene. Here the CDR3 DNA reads TGTGCCAGCTCACCGCAATATCAGGGGAACACTGAAGCTTTCTTT. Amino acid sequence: CASSPQYQGNTEAFF.

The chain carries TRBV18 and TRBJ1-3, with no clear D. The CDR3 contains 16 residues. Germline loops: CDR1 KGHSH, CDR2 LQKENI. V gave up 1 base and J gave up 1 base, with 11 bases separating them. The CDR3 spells CASSPLTEPSGNTIYF. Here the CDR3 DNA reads TGTGCCAGCTCACCACTCACAGAACCTTCTGGAAACACCATATATTTT.

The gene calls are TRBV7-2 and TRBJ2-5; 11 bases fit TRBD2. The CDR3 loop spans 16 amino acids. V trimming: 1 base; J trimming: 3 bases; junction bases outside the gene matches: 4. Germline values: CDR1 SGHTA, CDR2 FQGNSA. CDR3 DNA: TGTGCCAGCAGCTTAGTGTCTAGCGGGGGGAAAGAGACCCAGTACTTC. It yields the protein CASSLVSSGGKETQYF.

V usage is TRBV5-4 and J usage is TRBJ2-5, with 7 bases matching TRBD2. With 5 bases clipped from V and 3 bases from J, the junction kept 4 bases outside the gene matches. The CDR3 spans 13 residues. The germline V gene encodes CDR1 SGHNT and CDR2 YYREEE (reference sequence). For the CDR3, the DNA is TGTGCCAGCAGGCCGGGGGGAGAAGAGACCCAGTACTTC. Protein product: CASRPGGEETQYF.